Below, one TCR beta chain is given with its context. Its antigen is not yet known. Per-nucleotide qualities are absent, and no much larger clonotype sits a single base away. The data were obtained in a study of blood T cell repertoires in COVID-19 (TCRdb year 2020). With regard to the full study: The collaborator samples originated in the United States, Italy and Spain and spanned the acute and convalescent phases of COVID-19. HLA class I and class II types, where available, came from metadata supplied by the sample provider rather than from assay-based typing. The prospective study material was composed of cDNA or gDNA derived from T cells, B-cell-depleted T cells, or PBMCs. The repertoires were released in a freely available public database meant as a resource for research on the immune response to SARS-CoV-2. The samples were drawn from the first 160 participants of the ongoing ImmuneRACE study and from under 1,500 subjects provided by 6 global collaborators. A de-identified subject ID, COVID-19 status, age in years and sex were almost always included in the sample metadata. Subjects who had been exposed to COVID-19, were actively infected with it, or had recovered from it provided the deeply sampled blood TCRbeta repertoires that made up the dataset.

General conclusions and limits of the study: How much clinical and demographic metadata was included differed by source and by participant, and the metadata was provided uncurated.

The collaborating institutions used their own protocols to collect whole blood in K2EDTA tubes. For TCRbeta analysis, collaborator samples were shipped as frozen whole blood, as isolated PBMCs, or as DNA extracted from either sample type. For CDR1 and CDR2, the germline V gene lists MNHNS and SASEGT. V is cut by 2 bases and J by 15 bases, and the space between the germline ends is 11 bases. The CDR3 has 11 amino acids, counting the end cysteine and phenylalanine. Kept here is only the CDR3 DNA, which spans 33 bases and is read in frame from base 1. The immunoSEQ Assay, a bias-controlled multiplex PCR, was used to amplify TCRbeta CDR3 regions from genomic DNA. For the original study's pipeline: The number of nucleated cells in each sample was estimated from the amplification of reference gene primers within the assay. Sequence reads were collapsed and filtered to measure the absolute abundance of every unique TCRbeta CDR3 rearrangement. Productive Simpson clonality was computed per sample as the square root of Simpson's diversity index over productive rearrangements. What TCRdb holds here is the immuneACCESS table cut down to in-frame rearrangements. Part of the clones is not present; checked against another copy, under half of the missing clones reflect an unresolved V gene, and the others are unexplained. V and J calls and clone size are as listed in that table; D and trimming were resolved from the DNA. The sample profile shows a few hundred thousand clones; approximately 86% of them were found once. The ten largest clones take up under 3% of the sample.

The clonotype comes from a human donor in a cohort sampled during active COVID-19. This receptor chain uses TRBV6-1 and TRBJ1-5; 6 matching bases give a weak D call of TRBD1. Sequences were obtained from peripheral blood. CDR3 protein: CASSEQGKWHF. The DNA reads as follows: TGTGCCAGCAGTGAACAGGGGAAATGGCATTTT.